Following are 20 T cell receptor beta chains from one sample sequenced in a study of CD8 T cells in Susac syndrome. The RNA input was roughly 0.45 to 1 ug, and it was reverse transcribed with random hexamers. TCRdb used MiXCR to reprocess the immunoSEQ multiplex PCR reads, holding one entry per CDR3 protein. The data show some 200,000 distinct CDR3 sequences, 80% to 95% seen once. What was sequenced was CD8+ T cells from PBMCs. The receptors were sampled from a human donor with multiple sclerosis.

The CDR3 loop is CASSVGAGELREQYF. The DNA of the CDR3 is TGTGCCAGCAGCGTAGGAGCAGGGGAATTACGGGAGCAGTACTTC. The chain has TRBV9 and TRBJ2-7; D might be TRBD1 (6 bases). Trimming took off 0 bases at V and 7 bases at J, with 17 bases between the two ends. This CDR3 is built from 15 residues. Germline V gives CDR1 SGDLS, CDR2 YYNGEE.

V and J are TRBV6-1 and TRBJ1-2; a weak D match, TRBD1 (6 bases). In germline, CDR1 is MNHNS, CDR2 SASEGT. Deletions cut 3 bases from V and 4 bases from J, with 18 bases between. The length of the CDR3 is 16 residues. CDR3: CASSDRIFGQSYGYTF. Here the CDR3 DNA reads TGTGCCAGCAGTGATAGAATTTTCGGACAGAGCTATGGCTACACCTTC.

The genes are TRBV9 and TRBJ2-7; 8 bases agree with TRBD1. Germline CDR1 reads SGDLS; CDR2 reads YYNGEE. The CDR3 is made up of 14 amino acids. V lost 6 bases to trimming and J lost 5 bases; unmatched junction nucleotides: 10. The CDR3 nucleotides are TGTGCCAGCAACCCGACAGGGGATGTCAACGAGCAGTACTTC. As protein: CASNPTGDVNEQYF.

This chain uses TRBV30 with TRBJ2-4; possible D gene TRBD1, 6 bases. The CDR3 runs 16 residues. Trimming took off 5 bases at V and 1 base at J, with 18 bases between the two ends. Germline V gives CDR1 GTSNPN, CDR2 SVGIG (reference sequence). Here the CDR3 DNA reads TGTGCCTGGGGAGGTACCTGGCAGGGGGCCAAAAACATTCAGTACTTC. Its translation is CAWGGTWQGAKNIQYF.

The chain joins TRBV13 to TRBJ1-1; D unresolved. This CDR3 spans 13 amino acids. Germline V lookup: CDR1 PRHDT, CDR2 FYEKMQ (reference sequence). With 6 bases removed from V and 3 bases from J, the gap between germline ends came to 11 bases. CDR3 DNA: TGTGCCAGCAGATTTACCAGGTACACTGAAGCTTTCTTT. Its translation is CASRFTRYTEAFF.

The gene calls are TRBV12-3 or TRBV12-4 and TRBJ1-1; D might be TRBD1 (6 bases). The CDR3 sequence is 14 residues long. V lost 1 base to trimming and J lost 6 bases, with 12 bases between them. The CDR3, as DNA: TGTGCCAGCAGTTTAGGGGGGGGCGCGGCTGAAGCTTTCTTT. Translation: CASSLGGGAAEAFF.

CDR3 loop: CASSEYRLNTEAFF. The CDR3 DNA reads TGTGCCAGCAGTGAATATCGTCTGAACACTGAAGCTTTCTTT. The chain recombines TRBV2 with TRBJ1-1, with no clear D. V lost 2 bases, J lost 0 bases, and 7 bases lay in between. CDR3 length: 14 amino acids. Germline V gives CDR1 SNHLY, CDR2 FYNNEI.

The rearrangement joins TRBV2 to TRBJ2-1; 13 nucleotides line up with TRBD2. The CDR3 length is 15 residues. Germline CDR1 reads SNHLY; CDR2 reads FYNNEI. J gave up 3 bases and V 8 bases, and 4 bases lay outside the gene matches. CDR3: CASGLAGEVYNEQFF. For the CDR3, the DNA is TGTGCCAGCGGACTAGCGGGAGAGGTCTACAATGAGCAGTTCTTC. The full variable domain, in which reference TRBV2 and TRBJ2-1 provide the parts outside the CDR3, is EPEVTQTPSHQVTQMGQEVILRCVPISNHLYFYWYRQILGQKVEFLVSFYNNEISEKSEIFDDQFSVERPDGSNFTLKIRSTKLEDSAMYFCASGLAGEVYNEQFFGPGTRLTVL.

This clonotype appeared a single time. The chain combines TRBV7-9 with TRBJ1-2; no definite D call. There are 12 residues in the CDR3. Deletions cut 0 bases from V and 8 bases from J, with 7 bases between. Germline V gene data show CDR1 as SEHNR and CDR2 as FQNEAQ (reference sequence). CDR3 sequence reads: CASSLAELGYTF. For the CDR3, the DNA is TGTGCCAGCAGCTTAGCGGAGCTCGGCTACACCTTC.

This clonotype has just one count. The chain uses TRBV9 and TRBJ2-1; possible D gene TRBD2, 8 bases. V was clipped by 3 bases and J by 0 bases, with 25 bases between them. The germline V gene has CDR1 SGDLS and CDR2 YYNGEE. CDR3 length equals 20 residues. CDR3 protein: CASSGGGGLEGASSYNEQFF. CDR3 DNA sequence: TGTGCCAGCAGCGGTGGTGGGGGACTAGAGGGGGCGAGCTCCTACAATGAGCAGTTCTTC.

The rearrangement uses TRBV5-6 and TRBJ2-7; TRBD1 aligns across 7 bases. The CDR3 has 12 residues. Germline trimming cut 5 bases from V and 5 bases from J; bases unmatched to any gene: 4. CDR1 is SGHDT, CDR2 YYEEEE, per germline. The CDR3 DNA is TGTGCCAGCAGTGACAGGGTCGACGAGCAGTACTTC. Protein sequence: CASSDRVDEQYF.

V usage is TRBV6-5 and J usage is TRBJ2-5, with TRBD1 as a possible D gene (5 bases). There are 15 residues in the CDR3. The germline gives CDR1 MNHEY, CDR2 SVGAGI. Trimming shortened V by 6 bases and J by 1 base, and 15 bases separated the two germline ends. For the CDR3, the DNA is TGTGCCAGCAGCTTACGACAGTCGCCCCAAGAGACCCAGTACTTC. Protein sequence: CASSLRQSPQETQYF.

V is TRBV5-4 and J is TRBJ2-3; 9 bases align to TRBD2. The CDR3 has 14 residues. Trimming cost V 4 bases and J 6 bases; bases outside gene matches: 6. Germline V lookup: CDR1 SGHNT, CDR2 YYREEE (reference sequence). CDR3 region: CASSPGTSRDTQYF. The CDR3 DNA reads as TGTGCCAGCAGCCCCGGGACTAGCAGGGATACGCAGTATTTT.

The chain combines TRBV2 with TRBJ2-7; 7 bases align to TRBD1. Germline assignment: CDR1 SNHLY and CDR2 FYNNEI. This CDR3 has 14 residues. V was clipped by 4 bases and J by 5 bases; unmatched bases: 8. DNA for the CDR3: TGTGCCAGCAGTGTCGGACAGGCTTATAACGAGCAGTACTTC. Its protein is CASSVGQAYNEQYF.

The CDR3 loop reads CASSPWGSPGNIQYF. The CDR3 DNA follows: TGTGCCAGCAGTCCCTGGGGGAGTCCCGGAAACATTCAGTACTTC. V is TRBV12-3 or TRBV12-4 and J is TRBJ2-4; D might be TRBD1 or TRBD2, each matching 5 bases. With 5 bases removed from V and 6 bases from J, the gap between germline ends came to 17 bases. This CDR3 is built from 15 residues.

This clonotype was found a few times. This chain uses TRBV29-1 with TRBJ2-7, with a tentative D call TRBD1 (5 bases). Germline CDR1 and CDR2: SQVTM and ANQGSEA. The CDR3 is made up of 13 amino acids. Between the trimmed V and J ends, which lost 5 bases and 0 bases, there was a span of 11 bases. The chain's CDR3 is CSVPAGPSYEQYF. As DNA, the CDR3 is TGCAGCGTTCCCGCAGGGCCCTCCTACGAGCAGTACTTC.

This sequence joins TRBV29-1 and TRBJ1-2, with TRBD1 matching 7 bases. This CDR3 spans 11 amino acids. V trimming: 6 bases; J trimming: 4 bases; junction bases outside the gene matches: 2. Germline V gene lookup returns CDR1 SQVTM and CDR2 ANQGSEA. This chain's CDR3 is CSVWDSYGYTF. The CDR3, as DNA: TGCAGCGTCTGGGACAGCTATGGCTACACCTTC. Variable domain in full (rest from reference TRBV29-1 and TRBJ1-2): SAVISQKPSRDICQRGTSLTIQCQVDSQVTMMFWYRQQPGQSLTLIATANQGSEATYESGFVIDKFPISRPNLTFSTLTVSNMSPEDSSIYLCSVWDSYGYTFGSGTRLTVV.

The DNA for the CDR3 is TGCGCCAGCAGCTTGGGGGGAGTGGGCGGCGAGCAGTACTTC. It specifies CASSLGGVGGEQYF. V usage is TRBV5-1 and J usage is TRBJ2-7; possible D gene TRBD2, 5 bases. Germline V CDR1 and CDR2: SGHRS, YFSETQ. V was clipped by 0 bases and J by 6 bases, with 13 bases between them. This CDR3 contains 14 residues.

This clonotype was recorded once. The chain recombines TRBV11-3 with TRBJ2-7; tentative D call: TRBD1 (5 bases). Trimming shortened V by 5 bases and J by 4 bases, and 15 bases separated the two germline ends. The CDR3 loop spans 14 amino acids. CDR1 and CDR2 (germline): SGHNT, YENEEA. The CDR3 protein is CASSPSFRVYEQYF. The CDR3 DNA is TGTGCCAGCAGCCCAAGTTTCAGGGTTTACGAGCAGTACTTC.

This clonotype was seen a few times. This rearrangement joins TRBV5-1 to TRBJ2-7; 8 nucleotides agree with TRBD2. J lost 2 bases, V lost 0 bases, and 10 bases had no gene match. Germline assignment: CDR1 SGHRS and CDR2 YFSETQ. CDR3 length: 17 amino acids. For the CDR3, the DNA is TGCGCCAGCAGCTTGGAGTTGGGAAGCGGGAGACCCTACGAGCAGTACTTC. Protein sequence: CASSLELGSGRPYEQYF.